A single TCR beta chain is shown here with its context. The antigen this receptor binds is unknown. Per-base qualities were not stored, and no clone one base away is much larger. Receptor amplification or capture employed the immunoSEQ multiplex PCR assay. For TCR sequencing, RNA was extracted from every sample and reverse transcribed into cDNA to serve as template. SuperScript III was used to make first-strand cDNA, primed with a 2:1 mix of oligo-dT and random hexamers. Amplification bias was assessed with a synthetic immune receptor repertoire, and residual bias was removed computationally. Turning to the authors' computational methods: Raw reads were preprocessed to remove errors, and CDR3 was defined according to IMGT conventions as the region from the conserved cysteine to phenylalanine. Clonality was calculated as 1 minus Shannon entropy normalized by log2 of the number of productive unique TCRs. Whether each scalp clone was CD4 or CD8 was inferred by checking scalp TCRbeta sequences against the CD4 and CD8 repertoires from sorted blood. TCRdb holds this immuneACCESS table with in-frame rearrangements only. Some clones are missing; in checked studies, unresolved V genes explain under half, and the rest has no known cause. The V and J calls and clone size were taken over from that table, and D and trimming were inferred from the DNA. For this sample there are about 99,000 clones; approximately 58% appear just once. Together, the top ten hold about 8.8% of the sample.

These data belong to a study of CD8+ T cells in alopecia areata listed by TCRdb under 2018. Regarding the research as a whole: In both human patients and the C3H/HeJ mouse model, the study applied high-throughput TCRbeta sequencing to look at T cell clonal expansion in alopecia areata. In humans, TCRbeta sequencing was performed on scalp tissue and on sorted CD4+ and CD8+ peripheral blood T cells from healthy controls and from patients with patchy or totalis/universalis alopecia areata. Scalp clonality was compared among normal scalp (n=4), patchy alopecia areata scalp (n=8), and alopecia totalis/universalis scalp (n=8). RNA was obtained with the PAXgene miRNA kit for fixed scalp, the miRNeasy kit for PBMCs, and the RNeasy kit for mouse skin. TCRbeta CDR3 regions were amplified by immunoSEQ multiplex PCR with 35 Vbeta forward and 13 Jbeta reverse primers. Beyond this particular receptor, the publication reports: Shared TCR sequences between patients were less evident than in mice, which may be partly attributable to HLA diversity in the patient population. Unlike mouse skin, which is dominated by gammadelta T cells, normal human skin has resident alphabeta T cells that are also sequenced, and this complicates analysis of the scalp TCR repertoire. Compared with normal scalp, lesional scalp, particularly in alopecia totalis/universalis, had higher clonality and more expanded CD8+ clones, which suggests antigenic drive.

From V the trimming removes 6 bases and from J it removes 7 bases, while the gene matches leave 5 bases of the junction unaccounted for. As encoded in the germline V gene, CDR1 is MGHDK while CDR2 is SYGVNS. The CDR3 goes from the cysteine to the phenylalanine over 14 residues. Only the CDR3 DNA is retained, 42 bases long and in frame from the first base. PBMCs were separated by density centrifugation and stained for CD3, CD4 and CD8, after which CD4+ and CD8+ T cells were sorted on a FACSAria. Scalp biopsies and blood samples were obtained from unaffected controls. Material: CD4+ T cells sorted from blood. The receptor comes from a human donor in good health. Rearrangement joined TRBV25-1 to TRBJ1-6; TRBD1 lines up with 8 middle nucleotides. The sequence in DNA is TGTGCCAGCAGGCCGGGACAGGTCAATTCACCCCTCCACTTT. It specifies CASRPGQVNSPLHF.